Listed below are T cell receptor beta chains from one sample, sequenced in a study of beta chain features in type 1 diabetes. The repertoire was sequenced with immunoSEQ multiplex PCR; TCRdb's copy has only in-frame clones and lacks some. The sample includes under 130,000 clones, under 30% of them seen just once. The material sequenced was central memory CD4+ T cells from blood. The receptors stem from a young woman with type 1 diabetes. Each CDR3 is given with its conserved first and last residue. Each record gives: clone size, J gene, D gene, V gene, CDR3 protein, CDR3 DNA. The D gene is left open where the match is weak. Some rows mark clone size as missing; the rest say once, few, many or name a class of expanded clone.

NA	TRBJ1-1	NA	TRBV14	CASSHREGGTEAFF	TGTGCCAGCAGCCATCGGGAAGGGGGTACTGAAGCTTTCTTT
NA	TRBJ1-5	NA	TRBV15	CATSLGGNQPQHF	TGTGCCACCAGCTTAGGGGGAAATCAGCCCCAGCATTTT
few	TRBJ1-2	TRBD1	TRBV6-6	CASSLDRQGLFGGYTF	TGTGCCAGCAGTTTGGACCGACAGGGCCTTTTCGGTGGCTACACCTTC
few	TRBJ2-7	TRBD2	TRBV5-4	CASSLSGGTSGIYEQYF	TGTGCCAGCAGCTTGTCTGGGGGGACTAGCGGGATCTACGAGCAGTACTTC
NA	TRBJ2-1	NA	TRBV11-2	CASSLERSGRLGNEQFF	TGTGCCAGCAGCCTCGAGCGGAGCGGGCGCCTGGGGAATGAGCAGTTCTTC
few	TRBJ2-5	NA	TRBV2	CASQYSTKETQYF	TGTGCCAGCCAATATAGTACCAAAGAGACCCAGTACTTC
NA	TRBJ2-7	TRBD1	TRBV4-3	CASSQPGQGGEQYF	TGCGCCAGCAGCCAACCGGGACAGGGTGGCGAGCAGTACTTC
NA	TRBJ2-7	TRBD1	TRBV28	CASIFRQGSGEQYF	TGTGCCAGCATCTTTAGACAGGGGTCCGGCGAGCAGTACTTC
NA	TRBJ1-2	NA	TRBV4-3	CASSQDYGGRDYGYTF	TGCGCCAGCAGCCAAGATTACGGGGGTAGAGACTATGGCTACACCTTC
NA	TRBJ2-1	TRBD1	TRBV18	CASSPPTGGFNEQFF	TGTGCCAGCTCACCACCGACAGGGGGGTTCAATGAGCAGTTCTTC
NA	TRBJ2-2	TRBD2	TRBV6-5	CACRLGRGWAGELFF	TGTGCCTGCCGTTTGGGGAGGGGATGGGCCGGGGAGCTGTTTTTT
NA	TRBJ2-1	TRBD2	TRBV11-2	CASSFSGNSYNEQFF	TGTGCCAGCAGCTTTAGCGGGAACTCCTACAATGAGCAGTTCTTC